The 20 T cell receptor beta chains below all came from one sample that was sequenced in a study of CD8 T cells in Susac syndrome. RNA amounts of roughly 0.5 to 1 ug underwent reverse transcription with random hexamers. TCRdb ran MiXCR on the immunoSEQ multiplex PCR reads and lists one entry per CDR3 protein. Of tens of thousands of distinct CDR3 sequences listed, approximately 95% are singletons. The sequencing sample was made of CD8+ T cells from PBMCs. The receptors shown here come from a human donor with Susac syndrome.

The V gene is TRBV2, the J gene TRBJ2-2; 8 bases align to TRBD1. The germline V gene has CDR1 SNHLY and CDR2 FYNNEI. V lost 10 bases and J lost 3; bases outside the gene matches: 13. The length of the CDR3 is 16 residues. For the CDR3, the DNA is TGTGCCACCATAAGGCTGACAGGGGCTGACACCGGGGAGCTGTTTTTT. Its translation: CATIRLTGADTGELFF.

This sequence joins TRBV28 and TRBJ1-4, with 7 bases that match TRBD1. This CDR3 is built from 16 residues. Germline lookup yields CDR1 MDHEN and CDR2 SYDVKM. Losses at the gene ends were 5 bases for V and 2 bases for J; bases not matched to a gene: 8. The CDR3: CASSIPLTGTNEKLFF. In DNA, the CDR3 is TGTGCCAGCAGTATACCGCTGACAGGGACTAATGAAAAACTGTTTTTT.

The chain couples TRBV5-4 to TRBJ2-1; D is unresolved. The CDR3 loop spans 12 amino acids. V lost 2 bases, J lost 11 bases, and 11 bases lay in between. The V gene's germline CDR1 is SGHNT and CDR2 YYREEE (reference sequence). In nucleotides, the CDR3 is TGTGCCAGCAGCTTAGGTGAATCCAAGCAGTTCTTC. Residues: CASSLGESKQFF.

This chain uses TRBV13 with TRBJ2-7; TRBD1 agrees at 10 bases. The germline V gene has CDR1 PRHDT and CDR2 FYEKMQ (reference sequence). The CDR3 extends over 14 amino acids. Germline trimming cut 1 base from V and 4 bases from J; bases unmatched to any gene: 1. CDR3 protein: CASSLEGQGYEQYF. Written as DNA, the CDR3 is TGTGCCAGCAGCTTAGAGGGACAGGGGTACGAGCAGTACTTC.

The chain carries TRBV2 and TRBJ1-5, with D perhaps TRBD1 (6 bases). Germline CDR1 is SNHLY and CDR2 is FYNNEI. This CDR3 has 18 amino acids. Trimming cost V 2 bases and J 2 bases, with 19 bases left between them. The CDR3 nucleotides read TGTGCCAGCAGTGAAAGTGCAGGGGACCCGGGCGGCAATCAGCCCCAGCATTTT. It codes for CASSESAGDPGGNQPQHF.

This chain uses TRBV13 with TRBJ2-5, with TRBD2 identical over 12 bases. The CDR3 runs 16 residues. Germline assignment: CDR1 PRHDT and CDR2 FYEKMQ (reference sequence). J lost 5 bases, V lost 6 bases, and 10 bases had no gene match. As DNA, the CDR3 is TGTGCCAGCAGTTCTCGACTAGCGGGAGAGGGCGAGACCCAGTACTTC. Protein sequence: CASSSRLAGEGETQYF.

The chain is built from TRBV5-1 and TRBJ2-3; 8 bases fit TRBD1. From germline, CDR1 is SGHRS and CDR2 YFSETQ. The CDR3 has 15 amino acids. V gave up 2 bases and J gave up 5 bases; unmatched junction bases: 7. The CDR3 protein is CASSLWTGQGDTQYF. The CDR3 DNA reads TGCGCCAGCAGCTTATGGACAGGGCAGGGAGATACGCAGTATTTT.

V is TRBV19 and J is TRBJ2-3; no clear D. This CDR3 is built from 12 residues. Trimming pared 6 bases from V and 0 bases from J, leaving 4 bases between. Germline V CDR1 and CDR2: LNHDA, SQIVND (reference sequence). The CDR3 DNA reads TGTGCCAGTAGCGGTAGCACAGATACGCAGTATTTT. Translated, it gives CASSGSTDTQYF.

The chain employs TRBV6-5 and TRBJ1-1; D is possibly TRBD1 (5 bases). V was shortened by 6 bases and J by 5 bases, with 13 bases between the two germline ends. CDR3 length: 13 amino acids. The germline gives CDR1 MNHEY, CDR2 SVGAGI. CDR3 nucleotides: TGTGCCAGCAGCCCCGGAGGGGCTACTGAAGCTTTCTTT. This gives the protein CASSPGGATEAFF.

The chain couples TRBV28 to TRBJ2-1; 7 nucleotides agree with TRBD1. Germline assignment: CDR1 MDHEN and CDR2 SYDVKM. With 5 bases clipped from V and 7 bases from J, the junction kept 20 bases outside the gene matches. The CDR3 covers 18 residues. As DNA, the CDR3 is TGTGCCAGCAGTCCTCCGCAACAGGGGTTATCCCAATGGAATGAGCAGTTCTTC. This translates into CASSPPQQGLSQWNEQFF.

This clonotype came up once. The chain links TRBV18 to TRBJ1-4; D is ambiguous. This CDR3 comprises 13 residues. CDR1 and CDR2 (germline): KGHSH, LQKENI. Trimming left V 8 bases short and J 2 bases short, with 9 bases between. CDR3 coding DNA: TGTGCCAGCATCGGGCAGACTAATGAAAAACTGTTTTTT. Translated, it gives CASIGQTNEKLFF.

The V and J genes are TRBV12-3 or TRBV12-4 and TRBJ2-2; D not certain. This CDR3 comprises 10 residues. With 8 bases removed from V and 8 bases from J, the gap between germline ends came to 6 bases. CDR3 protein: CASASGELFF. CDR3 coding DNA: TGTGCCAGCGCGTCGGGGGAGCTGTTTTTT.

About this clonotype: Its ends do not fully match the called genes, so a read error is possible. This sequence joins TRBV5-1 and TRBJ2-7; D call uncertain. CDR3 length: 16 amino acids. Germline V CDR1 and CDR2: SGHRS, YFSETQ. Here the CDR3 DNA reads TGCGCCGGCAGCCCGGGTTACGGCCCCACTGTGTACGAGCAGTACTTC. Its translation: CAGSPGYGPTVYEQYF.

The chain employs TRBV2 and TRBJ2-7; D not resolved. Germline values: CDR1 SNHLY, CDR2 FYNNEI. CDR3 size: 12 residues. The ends were cut back, 7 bases at V and 2 bases at J, with 9 bases in the middle. This chain's CDR3 is CASKESTYEQYF. The CDR3, as DNA: TGTGCCAGCAAAGAGAGTACCTACGAGCAGTACTTC.

This chain links TRBV5-6 with TRBJ2-2; D might be TRBD1 (5 bases). The germline CDR1 and CDR2 sequences are SGHDT and YYEEEE. The CDR3 loop spans 12 amino acids. Deletions cut 2 bases from V and 6 bases from J, with 5 bases between. In DNA, the CDR3 is TGTGCCAGCAGCTTACAGGCCGGGGAGCTGTTTTTT. This translates into CASSLQAGELFF. The variable domain in full, completed from reference TRBV5-6 and TRBJ2-2, reads DAGVTQSPTHLIKTRGQQVTLRCSPKSGHDTVSWYQQALGQGPQFIFQYYEEEERQRGNFPDRFSGHQFPNYSSELNVNALLLGDSALYLCASSLQAGELFFGEGSRLTVL.

This chain links TRBV20-1 with TRBJ1-1; 9 bases match TRBD1. Unmatched junction bases numbered 7, after V lost 2 bases and J lost 3 bases. The CDR3 extends over 15 amino acids. Germline-derived CDR1 and CDR2 are DFQATT and SNEGSKA (reference sequence). The CDR3 coding sequence is TGCAGTGCTAGATCCGTGGACAGGGGCGACACTGAAGCTTTCTTT. It encodes CSARSVDRGDTEAFF.

The chain combines TRBV7-9 with TRBJ1-2, with TRBD1 as a possible D gene (5 bases). CDR1 and CDR2 (germline): SEHNR, FQNEAQ (reference sequence). There are 15 residues in the CDR3. Trimming took 7 bases from V and 0 from J, leaving 15 bases between them. The CDR3, as DNA: TGTGCCAGCACCCCCAGTGGGACTGCTAACTATGGCTACACCTTC. It specifies CASTPSGTANYGYTF.

The V gene is TRBV20-1, the J gene TRBJ2-2; 10 nucleotides agree with TRBD1. The V gene's germline CDR1 is DFQATT and CDR2 SNEGSKA (reference sequence). Trimming cost V 6 bases and J 6 bases; bases outside gene matches: 7. This CDR3 spans 14 amino acids. The CDR3 sequence: CSAAGQGEAGELFF. In DNA form, the CDR3 reads TGCAGTGCCGCCGGACAGGGGGAAGCCGGGGAGCTGTTTTTT.

The CDR3 nucleotides are TGTGCCAGCAGCTGGCTAGGAGACTCCTACGAGCAGTACTTC. The encoded protein is CASSWLGDSYEQYF. J is TRBJ2-7 and V is TRBV27; D remains ambiguous. Trimming pared 6 bases from V and 0 bases from J, leaving 12 bases between. The germline CDR1 and CDR2 sequences are MNHEY and SMNVEV (reference sequence). The CDR3 runs 14 residues.

The chain uses TRBV6-1 and TRBJ2-5, with 11 bases that match TRBD2. This CDR3 region has 16 residues. Germline values: CDR1 MNHNS, CDR2 SASEGT. Unmatched junction bases numbered 8, after V lost 6 bases and J lost 2 bases. The CDR3 DNA reads TGTGCCAGCAGCCATCTGACTAGCGGGGAGCAAGAGACCCAGTACTTC. It codes for CASSHLTSGEQETQYF.